The clone carrying this TCR beta chain showed up many times. What it recognizes is unknown. TCR beta CDR3 regions were amplified from RNA transcripts. When the TCR CDR3 underwent first-round RT-PCR, the HTBI primer set was used. One entry per CDR3 protein, called by TCRdb with MiXCR from the multiplex PCR reads. The sample gives around 280,000 distinct CDR3 sequences, 13% of which show up once; approximately 8.6% is in the top ten. The CDR3 is 12 amino acids. V shed 3 bases and J shed 4 bases, with 8 bases lying between them. CDR1 is DFQATT and CDR2 is SNEGSKA in the germline V gene (reference sequence). The data belong to a study of T cells in Graves' hyperthyroidism and ophthalmopathy. Criteria for exclusion of patients were uncontrolled infection, other autoimmune disease, pregnancy or lactation. Diagnoses were made from clinical symptoms, serum measures (thyroxine and TRAb), thyroid ultrasound and orbital computed tomography. The PBMCs studied were ones that came from about 10 ml fresh peripheral blood.

Study observations and caveats: Clonotypes that were expanded in thyroid above 0.001 mostly appeared in blood too.

This receptor was obtained from a woman aged 25-40 years with Graves' hyperthyroidism that later progressed to Graves' ophthalmopathy. The chain joins TRBV20-1 to TRBJ2-3, with D maybe TRBD2 (6 bases). Sequencing input: blood. In DNA, the CDR3 is TGCAGTGCTAGGCGGGACTCAGATACGCAGTATTTT. Amino acid sequence: CSARRDSDTQYF.